The 3 T cell receptor beta chains below were found in one sample sequenced in a study of cytomegalovirus exposure and HLA in healthy donors. Both 60 Vbeta primers and 13 Jbeta primers went into the PCR. Produced via immunoSEQ multiplex PCR; TCRdb's table is partial and in-frame only. This table has around 20,000 clones, roughly 75% appearing once. The sequencing sample was made of PBMCs. These receptors were obtained from a man aged 18 to 29 in good health and CMV-seronegative.

This sequence joins TRBV7-9 and TRBJ1-3; a possible D gene is TRBD1 (6 bases). Germline V gene data show CDR1 as SEHNR and CDR2 as FQNEAQ (reference sequence). CDR3 size: 15 residues. V was clipped by 5 bases and J by 0 bases, with 11 bases between them. CDR3 amino acids: CASSRTALSGNTIYF. The CDR3 coding sequence is TGTGCCAGCAGCCGGACAGCGCTCTCTGGAAACACCATATATTTT.

This rearrangement joins TRBV9 to TRBJ1-1, with a possible D match to TRBD1 (6 bases). The CDR3 runs to 16 residues. V was cut by 5 bases and J by 3 bases, with 20 bases left in between. Germline-derived CDR1 and CDR2 are SGDLS and YYNGEE. CDR3 DNA: TGTGCCAGCAGTCATAGGTGGGGACAAAGGGACACTGAAGCTTTCTTT. It translates to CASSHRWGQRDTEAFF.

This chain joins TRBV9 and TRBJ2-6; D remains unclear. The CDR3 length is 14 residues. V lost 0 bases to trimming and J lost 3 bases, with 4 bases between them. The germline CDR1 and CDR2 sequences are SGDLS and YYNGEE. The CDR3 coding sequence is TGTGCCAGCAGCGTAGTCGGTGGGGCCAACGTCCTGACTTTC. It codes for CASSVVGGANVLTF.